This TCR beta chain was profiled in a study of early stage breast cancer tumors. Study results and caveats: Compared with adjacent normal breast, tumors showed about 2.4-fold denser, more clonal T cells.

This table comes from immunoSEQ multiplex PCR, and its TCRdb copy is limited to in-frame clones, with some not included. The table includes fewer than 80,000 clones, around 80% detected once. With respect to this clone: The antigen is not known.

The CDR3 has 13 residues. The germline CDR1 and CDR2 sequences are MNHNY and SVGAGI (reference sequence). With 11 bases removed from V and 0 bases from J, the gap between germline ends came to 13 bases. This chain connects TRBV6-6 to TRBJ1-1; weak D call: TRBD1 (5 bases). The sequenced sample consisted of blood. The TCR comes from a person in their 40s with breast cancer. This CDR3 is CAAAGHMNTEAFF. The CDR3 DNA is TGTGCCGCGGCAGGGCACATGAACACTGAAGCTTTCTTT.